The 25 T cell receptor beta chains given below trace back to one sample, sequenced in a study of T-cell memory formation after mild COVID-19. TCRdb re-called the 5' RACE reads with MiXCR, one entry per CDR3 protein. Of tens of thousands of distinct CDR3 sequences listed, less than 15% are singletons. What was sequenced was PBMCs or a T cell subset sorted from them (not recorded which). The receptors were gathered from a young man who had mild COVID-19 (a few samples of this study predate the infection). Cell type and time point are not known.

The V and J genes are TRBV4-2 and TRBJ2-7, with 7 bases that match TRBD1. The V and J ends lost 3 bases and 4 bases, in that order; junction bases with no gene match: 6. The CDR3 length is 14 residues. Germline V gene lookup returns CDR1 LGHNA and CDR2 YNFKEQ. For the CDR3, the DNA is TGTGCCAGCAGCCACACGGACAGGCTTTACGAGCAGTACTTC. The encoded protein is CASSHTDRLYEQYF.

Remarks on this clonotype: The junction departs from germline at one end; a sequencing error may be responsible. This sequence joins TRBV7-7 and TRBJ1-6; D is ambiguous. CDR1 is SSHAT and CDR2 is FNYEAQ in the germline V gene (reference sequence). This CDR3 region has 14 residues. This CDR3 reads CASSFCSYNSPLHF. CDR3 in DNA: TGTGCTAGCAGCTTTTGCTCCTATAATTCACCCCTCCACTTT.

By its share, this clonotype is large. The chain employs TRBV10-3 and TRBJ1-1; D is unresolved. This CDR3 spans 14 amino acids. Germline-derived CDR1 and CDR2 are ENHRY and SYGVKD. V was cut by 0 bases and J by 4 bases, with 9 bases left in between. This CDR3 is CAISESRRFTEAFF. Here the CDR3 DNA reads TGTGCCATCAGTGAGTCACGGAGGTTCACTGAAGCTTTCTTT.

CDR3 nucleotides: TGTGCCAGCAGCCAAAGGAAGCGGGGTTATGAAAAACTGTTTTTT. Translating it yields CASSQRKRGYEKLFF. This sequence joins TRBV7-9 and TRBJ1-4; no clear D gene. V was trimmed by 5 bases and J by 6 bases, leaving 16 bases between them. The V gene's germline CDR1 is SEHNR and CDR2 FQNEAQ (reference sequence). The CDR3 runs to 15 residues.

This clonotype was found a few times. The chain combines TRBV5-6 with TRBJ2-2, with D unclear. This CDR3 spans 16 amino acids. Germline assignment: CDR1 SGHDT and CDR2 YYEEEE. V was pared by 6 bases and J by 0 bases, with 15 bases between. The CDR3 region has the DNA TGTGCCAGCACGTCCTTTGGGCCTGCGAACACCGGGGAGCTGTTTTTT. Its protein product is CASTSFGPANTGELFF.

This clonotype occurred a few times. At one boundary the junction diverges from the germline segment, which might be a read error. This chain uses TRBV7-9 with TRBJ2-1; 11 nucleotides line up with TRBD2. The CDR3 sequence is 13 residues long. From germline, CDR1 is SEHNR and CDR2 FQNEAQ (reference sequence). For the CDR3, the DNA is TGTGCCAGCAGCCTAGCGGGGGGCAATGAGCAGTTCTTC. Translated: CASSLAGGNEQFF.

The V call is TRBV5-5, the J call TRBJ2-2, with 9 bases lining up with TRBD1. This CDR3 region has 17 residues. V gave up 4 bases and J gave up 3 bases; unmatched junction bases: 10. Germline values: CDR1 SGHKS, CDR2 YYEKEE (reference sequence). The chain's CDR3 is CASSTPMTGGYTGELFF. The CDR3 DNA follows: TGTGCCAGCAGCACCCCGATGACAGGGGGGTACACCGGGGAGCTGTTTTTT.

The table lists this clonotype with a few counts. CDR3 amino acids: CASIGATPGNEQFF. CDR3 in DNA: TGTGCCAGCATCGGGGCCACACCTGGAAATGAGCAGTTCTTC. V and J are TRBV7-9 and TRBJ2-1; D may be TRBD1 or TRBD2 (5 bases each). Germline-derived CDR1 and CDR2 are SEHNR and FQNEAQ (reference sequence). Trimming pared 7 bases from V and 7 bases from J, leaving 17 bases between. The CDR3 is made up of 14 amino acids.

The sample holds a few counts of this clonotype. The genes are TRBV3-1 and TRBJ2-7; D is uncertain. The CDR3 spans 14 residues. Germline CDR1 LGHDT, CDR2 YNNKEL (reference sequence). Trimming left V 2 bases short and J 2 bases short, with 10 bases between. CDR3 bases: TGTGCCAGCAGCCAAAGGCTCACTGCCTACGAGCAGTACTTC. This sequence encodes CASSQRLTAYEQYF.

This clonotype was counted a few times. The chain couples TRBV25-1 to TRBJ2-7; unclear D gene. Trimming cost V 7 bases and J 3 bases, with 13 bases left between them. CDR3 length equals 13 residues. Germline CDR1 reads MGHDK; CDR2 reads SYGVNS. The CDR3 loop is CASTPAGYYEQYF. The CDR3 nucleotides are TGTGCCAGCACCCCAGCCGGGTACTACGAGCAGTACTTC.

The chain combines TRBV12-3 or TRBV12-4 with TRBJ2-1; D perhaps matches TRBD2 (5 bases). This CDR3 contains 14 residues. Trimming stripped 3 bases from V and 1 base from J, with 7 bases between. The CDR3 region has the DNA TGTGCCAGCAGTTTCGGGGTTTCCTACAATGAGCAGTTCTTC. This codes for CASSFGVSYNEQFF.

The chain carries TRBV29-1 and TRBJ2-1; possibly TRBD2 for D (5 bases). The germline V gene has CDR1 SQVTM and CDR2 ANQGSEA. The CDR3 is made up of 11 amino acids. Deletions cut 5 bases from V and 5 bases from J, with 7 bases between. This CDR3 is CSVRRNNEQFF. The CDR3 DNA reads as TGCAGCGTTCGGAGGAACAATGAGCAGTTCTTC.

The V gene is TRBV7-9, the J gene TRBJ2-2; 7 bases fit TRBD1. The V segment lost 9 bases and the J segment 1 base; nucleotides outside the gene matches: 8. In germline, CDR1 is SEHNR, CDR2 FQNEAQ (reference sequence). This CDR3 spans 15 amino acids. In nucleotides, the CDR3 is TGTGCCAGGACAGGGCCGAAAATGAACACCGGGGAGCTGTTTTTT. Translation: CARTGPKMNTGELFF.

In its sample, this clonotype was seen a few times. CDR3 region: CASSSEWDRQETQYF. The CDR3 coding sequence is TGTGCCAGCAGCTCGGAGTGGGACAGACAAGAGACCCAGTACTTC. This sequence joins TRBV11-2 and TRBJ2-5, with 7 bases fitting TRBD1. Looked up from germline, CDR1 is SGHAT and CDR2 is FQNNGV. Trimming removed 4 bases from V and 2 bases from J; junction bases left unmatched: 7. CDR3 length equals 15 residues.

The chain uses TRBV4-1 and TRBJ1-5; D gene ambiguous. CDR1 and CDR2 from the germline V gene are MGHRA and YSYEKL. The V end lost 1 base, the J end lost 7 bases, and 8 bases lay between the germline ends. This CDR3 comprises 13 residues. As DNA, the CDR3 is TGCGCCAGCAGCCAAGGTGAACGACAGCCCCAGCATTTT. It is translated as CASSQGERQPQHF.

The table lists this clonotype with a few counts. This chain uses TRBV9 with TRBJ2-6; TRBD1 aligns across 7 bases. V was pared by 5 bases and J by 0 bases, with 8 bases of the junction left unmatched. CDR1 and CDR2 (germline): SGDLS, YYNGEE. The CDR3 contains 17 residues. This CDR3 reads CASSDDRESSGANVLTF. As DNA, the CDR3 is TGTGCCAGCAGTGATGACAGGGAGAGCTCTGGGGCCAACGTCCTGACTTTC.

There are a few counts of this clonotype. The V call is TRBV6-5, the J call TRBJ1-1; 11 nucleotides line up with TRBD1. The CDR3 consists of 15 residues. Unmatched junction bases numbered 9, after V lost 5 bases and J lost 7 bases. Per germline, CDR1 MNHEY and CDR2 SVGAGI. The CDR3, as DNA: TGTGCCAGCAGTAAGAGGACAGGGGGCCAGGATGAAGCTTTCTTT. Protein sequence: CASSKRTGGQDEAFF.

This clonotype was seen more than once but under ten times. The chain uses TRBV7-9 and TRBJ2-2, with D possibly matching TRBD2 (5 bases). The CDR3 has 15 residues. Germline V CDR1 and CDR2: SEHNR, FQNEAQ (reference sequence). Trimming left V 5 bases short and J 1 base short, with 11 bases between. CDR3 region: CASSVTSGNTGELFF. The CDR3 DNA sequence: TGTGCCAGCAGCGTAACCAGCGGGAACACCGGGGAGCTGTTTTTT.

The CDR3 loop reads CASSPATFHYEQYF. For the CDR3, the DNA is TGTGCCAGCAGCCCCGCCACATTCCACTACGAGCAGTACTTC. The chain joins TRBV7-8 to TRBJ2-7; D uncertain. CDR1 SGHVS and CDR2 FQNEAQ come from the germline V gene. The CDR3 loop spans 14 amino acids. V was trimmed by 5 bases and J by 3 bases, leaving 14 bases between them.

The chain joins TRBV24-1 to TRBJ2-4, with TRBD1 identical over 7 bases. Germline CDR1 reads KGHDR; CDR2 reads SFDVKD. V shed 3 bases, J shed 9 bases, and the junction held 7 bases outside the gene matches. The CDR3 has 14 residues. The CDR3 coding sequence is TGTGCCACCAGTGATGCCCGGGACAGTACCATTCAGTACTTC. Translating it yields CATSDARDSTIQYF.

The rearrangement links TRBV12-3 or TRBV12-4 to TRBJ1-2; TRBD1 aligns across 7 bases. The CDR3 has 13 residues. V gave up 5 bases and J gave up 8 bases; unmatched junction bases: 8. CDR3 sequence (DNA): TGTGCCAGCAGTGCCCCAGGGGGGGACGGCTACACCTTC. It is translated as CASSAPGGDGYTF.

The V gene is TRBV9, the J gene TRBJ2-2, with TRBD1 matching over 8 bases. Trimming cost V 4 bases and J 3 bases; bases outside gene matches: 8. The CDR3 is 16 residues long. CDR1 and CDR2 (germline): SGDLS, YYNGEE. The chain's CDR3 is CASSRRTGYDTGELFF. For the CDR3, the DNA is TGTGCCAGCAGCCGCAGGACAGGGTATGACACCGGGGAGCTGTTTTTT.

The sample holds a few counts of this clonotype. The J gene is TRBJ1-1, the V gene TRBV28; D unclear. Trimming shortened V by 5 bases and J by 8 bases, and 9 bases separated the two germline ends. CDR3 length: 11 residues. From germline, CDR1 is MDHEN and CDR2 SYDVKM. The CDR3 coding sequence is TGTGCCAGCAGTGCCCGACACGAAGCTTTCTTT. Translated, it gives CASSARHEAFF.

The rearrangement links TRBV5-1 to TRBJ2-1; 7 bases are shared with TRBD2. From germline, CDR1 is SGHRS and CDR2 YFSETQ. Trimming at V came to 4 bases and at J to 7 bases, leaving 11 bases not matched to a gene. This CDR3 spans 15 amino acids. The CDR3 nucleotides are TGCGCCAGCAGCCGGGGGGTAGTCGGGAGGAATGAGCAGTTCTTC. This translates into CASSRGVVGRNEQFF. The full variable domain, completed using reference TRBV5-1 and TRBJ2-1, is KAGVTQTPRYLIKTRGQQVTLSCSPISGHRSVSWYQQTPGQGLQFLFEYFSETQRNKGNFPGRFSGRQFSNSRSEMNVSTLELGDSALYLCASSRGVVGRNEQFFGPGTRLTVL.

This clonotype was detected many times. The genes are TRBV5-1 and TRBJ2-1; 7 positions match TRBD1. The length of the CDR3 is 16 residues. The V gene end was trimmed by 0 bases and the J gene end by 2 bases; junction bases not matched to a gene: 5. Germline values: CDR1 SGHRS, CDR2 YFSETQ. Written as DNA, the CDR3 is TGCGCCAGCAGCTTGGCCCGACAGGGAACCTACAATGAGCAGTTCTTC. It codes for CASSLARQGTYNEQFF.